This T cell receptor beta chain was identified during a study of OX40 agonist ivuxolimab in advanced cancers. CDR1 and CDR2 from the germline V gene are LNHDA and SQIVND (reference sequence). V was clipped by 6 bases and J by 7 bases, with 13 bases between them. The CDR3 sequence is 13 residues long. Repertoires were generated with immunoSEQ multiplex PCR, while TCRdb's copy carries only in-frame clones and drops some. The profile shows about 64,000 clones, approximately 84% of them singletons. The sequence was collected from an adult with an advanced solid tumor such as melanoma, head and neck, liver or kidney cancer. The genes are TRBV19 and TRBJ2-1; D perhaps matches TRBD2 (7 bases). Sequenced material: CD4+ or CD8+ T cells sorted from blood, taken in a trial of the OX40 agonist ivuxolimab. CDR3 in amino acids: CASRRGPANEQFF. CDR3 DNA: TGTGCCAGTAGGCGGGGGCCAGCTAATGAGCAGTTCTTC.